This T cell receptor (beta chain) is from a study of tumor and adjacent non-tumor tissue in lung cancer. The library came from three nested PCR rounds adapted from ARM-PCR protocols. TCRdb ran MiXCR on the multiplex PCR reads and lists one entry per CDR3 protein. The sample yields over 110,000 distinct CDR3 sequences, roughly 70% seen once. No cell sorting was done before RNA was extracted from the tissue. Donors were chemotherapy-naive, newly diagnosed lung cancer surgical patients in China, August–November 2014. Trimming took 3 bases from V and 8 from J, leaving 20 bases between them. CDR3 length: 16 residues. From germline, CDR1 is MDHEN and CDR2 SYDVKM.

The sample comprised lung tumor tissue. The clonotype originates from a man aged 55-75 years with small cell lung cancer. The chain links TRBV28 to TRBJ2-1; D is unresolved. CDR3: CASSFLCLHGSDEQFF. CDR3 nucleotides: TGTGCCAGCAGTTTTCTGTGTCTGCATGGTTCCGATGAGCAGTTCTTC.